The TCR beta chain described here comes from a study of PD-L1 blockade in urothelial cancer. Assay used: immunoSEQ multiplex PCR; TCRdb lists only in-frame clones, some missing. The data contain roughly 60,000 clones, roughly four fifths of them singletons. Trimming removed 7 bases from V and 3 bases from J, with 9 bases in between. This CDR3 has 12 residues. Germline loops: CDR1 MNHEY, CDR2 SVGAGI. In this sample, this clone turned up once. This chain joins TRBV6-5 and TRBJ1-1; D remains ambiguous. The receptor's source is a man between 65 and 85 years old with urothelial cancer. Sample: PBMCs, taken around atezolizumab (anti-PD-L1) treatment. CDR3 in amino acids: CASTRGDTEAFF. DNA for the CDR3: TGTGCCAGCACCCGGGGAGACACTGAAGCTTTCTTT.